The next 4 T cell receptor beta chains were all read from a single sample in a study of tumor-infiltrating lymphocytes in localized non-small cell lung cancer. Produced via immunoSEQ multiplex PCR; TCRdb's table is partial and in-frame only. This sample yields about 14,000 clones, of which about 63% are seen a single time; about 8.5% belongs to the top ten. The sequenced material came from lung tumor tissue. The receptors stem from a human donor with non-small cell lung cancer.

The chain carries TRBV5-1 and TRBJ1-1; 11 nucleotides agree with TRBD1. Trimming took 4 bases from V and 3 from J; bases not matched to a gene: 5. There are 15 residues in the CDR3. Germline assignment: CDR1 SGHRS and CDR2 YFSETQ. CDR3 in amino acids: CASSGGQGAYTEAFF. For the CDR3, the DNA is TGCGCCAGCAGCGGAGGACAGGGGGCTTACACTGAAGCTTTCTTT.

This clone showed up just a few times. V gene TRBV19 combines with J gene TRBJ2-7; 10 nucleotides agree with TRBD1. Looked up from germline, CDR1 is LNHDA and CDR2 is SQIVND (reference sequence). J gave up 5 bases and V 9 bases, and 10 bases lay outside the gene matches. The CDR3 totals 14 residues. CDR3 residues: CASSRDRGTNEQYF. Written as DNA, the CDR3 is TGTGCCAGCTCCCGGGACAGGGGTACGAACGAGCAGTACTTC.

The gene calls are TRBV5-5 and TRBJ1-2; D possibly corresponds to TRBD1 (6 bases). This CDR3 has 14 residues. Trimming removed 2 bases at V and 4 bases at J, with 12 bases between. Germline loops: CDR1 SGHKS, CDR2 YYEKEE (reference sequence). The CDR3 region is CASSLDRTSYGYTF. The CDR3, as DNA: TGTGCCAGCAGCTTAGACAGGACCTCCTATGGCTACACCTTC. Full variable domain (missing parts from reference TRBV5-5 and TRBJ1-2): DAGVTQSPTHLIKTRGQQVTLRCSPISGHKSVSWYQQVLGQGPQFIFQYYEKEERGRGNFPDRFSARQFPNYSSELNVNALLLGDSALYLCASSLDRTSYGYTFGSGTRLTVV.

The rearrangement uses TRBV14 and TRBJ2-5; 10 bases map to TRBD2. Trimming at V came to 4 bases and at J to 6 bases, leaving 8 bases not matched to a gene. The CDR3 length is 15 residues. Germline V gene lookup returns CDR1 SGHDN and CDR2 FVKESK. The chain's CDR3 is CASSPLGTSVQTQYF. In DNA, the CDR3 is TGTGCCAGCAGCCCACTTGGGACTAGCGTACAGACCCAGTACTTC. Using reference TRBV14 and TRBJ2-5 for the parts outside the CDR3, the full variable domain is EAGVTQFPSHSVIEKGQTVTLRCDPISGHDNLYWYRRVMGKEIKFLLHFVKESKQDESGMPNNRFLAERTGGTYSTLKVQPAELEDSGVYFCASSPLGTSVQTQYFGPGTRLLVL.